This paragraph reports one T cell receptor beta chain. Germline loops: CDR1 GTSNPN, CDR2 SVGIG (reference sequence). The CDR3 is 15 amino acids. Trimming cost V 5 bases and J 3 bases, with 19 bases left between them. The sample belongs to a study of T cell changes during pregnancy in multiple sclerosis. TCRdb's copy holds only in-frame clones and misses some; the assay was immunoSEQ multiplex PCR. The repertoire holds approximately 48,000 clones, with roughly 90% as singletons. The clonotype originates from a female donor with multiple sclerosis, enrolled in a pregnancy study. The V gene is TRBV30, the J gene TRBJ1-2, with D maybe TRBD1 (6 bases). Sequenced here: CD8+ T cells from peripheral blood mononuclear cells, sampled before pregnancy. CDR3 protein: CAWSRQAPTYYGYTF. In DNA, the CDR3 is TGTGCCTGGTCAAGACAGGCCCCCACCTACTATGGCTACACCTTC. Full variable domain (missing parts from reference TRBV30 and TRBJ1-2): SQTIHQWPATLVQPVGSPLSLECTVEGTSNPNLYWYRQAAGRGLQLLFYSVGIGQISSEVPQNLSASRPQDRQFILSSKKLLLSDSGFYLCAWSRQAPTYYGYTFGSGTRLTVV.